Below, 11 T cell receptor beta chains from the same sample are listed, as sequenced in a study of beta chain features in type 1 diabetes (dated by TCRdb to 2016 to 2018). Preparation of the library involved the immunoSEQ multiplex PCR assay. The High Capacity cDNA Reverse Transcription Kit was used to reverse transcribe all of the isolated RNA, meaning that expressed TCRB transcripts were what got sequenced. Imported from immuneACCESS, the table was reduced by TCRdb to in-frame sequences with V and J called. These copies leave out some clones; in studies compared against another copy, an unresolved V gene accounts for under half, and the cause of the remainder is not known. For this sample there are about 130,000 clones; around a tenth appear just once. 0.68% of the sample is in the top ten clones. Sequences were obtained from central memory CD4+ T cells from blood. The receptors stem from a man aged 18 to 30 in good health.

This clone was seen ten or more times. The chain recombines TRBV2 with TRBJ2-7; tentative D call: TRBD1 (6 bases). The CDR3 runs 13 residues. CDR1 and CDR2 (germline): SNHLY, FYNNEI. Trimming removed 1 base at V and 7 bases at J, with 11 bases between. The CDR3 sequence is CASSEVGAFEQYF. The CDR3 bases are TGTGCCAGCAGTGAAGTGGGGGCGTTTGAGCAGTACTTC.

This clone has just a few counts. The rearrangement links TRBV19 to TRBJ1-4, with D possibly TRBD1 on 5 matching bases. The CDR3 loop spans 14 amino acids. V was pared by 4 bases and J by 4 bases, with 10 bases between. Germline V CDR1 and CDR2: LNHDA, SQIVND (reference sequence). The DNA of the CDR3 is TGTGCCAGTAGTAGACAGAATCTTAATGAAAAACTGTTTTTT. This encodes CASSRQNLNEKLFF.

The chain carries TRBV7-2 and TRBJ1-2; 9 bases agree with TRBD1. Losses at the gene ends were 8 bases for V and 2 bases for J; bases not matched to a gene: 6. The CDR3 spans 14 residues. Germline-derived CDR1 and CDR2 are SGHTA and FQGNSA. DNA for the CDR3: TGTGCCAGCTCTAGGACAGGGGTAAACTATGGCTACACCTTC. This codes for CASSRTGVNYGYTF.

This clone was counted between two and nine times. The V call is TRBV11-1, the J call TRBJ2-7, with D possibly matching TRBD1 (6 bases). This CDR3 is built from 14 residues. Trimming took 1 base from V and 4 from J, leaving 11 bases between them. The germline gives CDR1 SGHAT, CDR2 FQDESV (reference sequence). The chain's CDR3 is CASSLVDRTYEQYF. The CDR3, as DNA: TGTGCCAGCAGCTTAGTGGACAGAACTTACGAGCAGTACTTC.

In its sample, this clone was seen a few times. The chain employs TRBV27 and TRBJ2-3; 10 nucleotides match TRBD2. Trimming at V came to 2 bases and at J to 6 bases, leaving 5 bases not matched to a gene. Germline CDR1 reads MNHEY; CDR2 reads SMNVEV (reference sequence). The CDR3 loop spans 15 amino acids. The CDR3 region has the DNA TGTGCCAGCAGTTTACGAGCGGGGGGGCTGGATACGCAGTATTTT. It translates to CASSLRAGGLDTQYF.

The V call is TRBV7-2, the J call TRBJ2-5, with D perhaps matching TRBD1 (6 bases). The CDR3 length is 16 residues. Per the germline V gene, CDR1 is SGHTA and CDR2 is FQGNSA. The V gene lost 5 bases and the J gene lost 5 bases, with 21 bases spanning the gap. CDR3 DNA: TGTGCCAGCAGCCCGGCGAGCGAATCTAGGGGGGAGACCCAGTACTTC. Encoded protein: CASSPASESRGETQYF. Full variable domain (outside the CDR3, taken from reference TRBV7-2 and TRBJ2-5): GAGVSQSPSNKVTEKGKDVELRCDPISGHTALYWYRQSLGQGLEFLIYFQGNSAPDKSGLPSDRFSAERTGGSVSTLTIQRTQQEDSAVYLCASSPASESRGETQYFGPGTRLLVL.

This clone was recorded a few times. V usage is TRBV5-6 and J usage is TRBJ1-2; D is unclear. The CDR3 consists of 14 residues. The V gene lost 0 bases and the J gene lost 7 bases, with 13 bases spanning the gap. CDR1 and CDR2 (germline): SGHDT, YYEEEE. The CDR3 region has the DNA TGTGCCAGCAGCTTGGCCGGGGTGATCTCTGGCTACACCTTC. Its protein is CASSLAGVISGYTF.

This clone was seen a handful of times. The chain couples TRBV4-1 to TRBJ1-5; 10 bases fit TRBD1. CDR3 length: 17 amino acids. Germline V gives CDR1 MGHRA, CDR2 YSYEKL. The trim removed 3 bases at V and 0 bases at J, leaving 5 bases unmatched. The CDR3 sequence is CASSQQTGGYSNQPQHF. CDR3 nucleotides: TGCGCCAGCAGCCAGCAGACAGGGGGCTATAGCAATCAGCCCCAGCATTTT.

This chain connects TRBV5-1 to TRBJ1-6; no firm D call. V was clipped by 4 bases and J by 7 bases, with 21 bases between them. The germline V gene has CDR1 SGHRS and CDR2 YFSETQ. This CDR3 contains 17 residues. For the CDR3, the DNA is TGCGCCAGCAGCCCTTCTAGCGACGGTACGGGGAATTCACCCCTCCACTTT. Translating it yields CASSPSSDGTGNSPLHF.

The V call is TRBV7-2, the J call TRBJ2-3; tentative D call: TRBD1 (6 bases). V dropped 3 bases and J dropped 5 bases, with 12 bases sitting between them. The CDR3 loop spans 14 amino acids. Germline CDR1 is SGHTA and CDR2 is FQGNSA. In DNA form, the CDR3 reads TGTGCCAGCAGCTTCACCACAGGGTTAGATACGCAGTATTTT. Its translation is CASSFTTGLDTQYF.

The chain combines TRBV6-6 with TRBJ2-7; 13 nucleotides match TRBD2. This CDR3 contains 14 residues. Germline V gene data show CDR1 as MNHNY and CDR2 as SVGAGI (reference sequence). V shed 6 bases and J 3 bases; nucleotides not matched to a gene: 2. CDR3 residues: CASRGLAGNYEQYF. CDR3 in DNA: TGTGCCAGCAGGGGACTAGCGGGGAACTACGAGCAGTACTTC.